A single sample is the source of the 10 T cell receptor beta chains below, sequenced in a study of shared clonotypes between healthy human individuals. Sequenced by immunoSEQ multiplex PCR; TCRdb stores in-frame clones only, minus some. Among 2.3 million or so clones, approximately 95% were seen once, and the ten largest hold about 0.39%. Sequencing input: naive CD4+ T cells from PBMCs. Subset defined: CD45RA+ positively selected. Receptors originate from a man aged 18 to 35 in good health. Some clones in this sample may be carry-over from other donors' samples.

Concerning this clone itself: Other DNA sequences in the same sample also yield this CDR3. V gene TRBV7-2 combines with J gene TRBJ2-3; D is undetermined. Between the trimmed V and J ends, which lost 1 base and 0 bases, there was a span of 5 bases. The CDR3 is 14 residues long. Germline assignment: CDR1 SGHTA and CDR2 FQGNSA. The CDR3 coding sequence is TGTGCCAGCAGCTTAGGGCTTAGCACAGATACGCAGTATTTT. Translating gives CASSLGLSTDTQYF.

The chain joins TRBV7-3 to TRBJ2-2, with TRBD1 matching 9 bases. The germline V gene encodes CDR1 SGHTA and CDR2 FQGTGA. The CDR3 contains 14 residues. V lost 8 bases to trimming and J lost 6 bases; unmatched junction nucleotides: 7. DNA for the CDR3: TGTGCCAGCGGGACAGGGAGTGATGCCGGGGAGCTGTTTTTT. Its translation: CASGTGSDAGELFF.

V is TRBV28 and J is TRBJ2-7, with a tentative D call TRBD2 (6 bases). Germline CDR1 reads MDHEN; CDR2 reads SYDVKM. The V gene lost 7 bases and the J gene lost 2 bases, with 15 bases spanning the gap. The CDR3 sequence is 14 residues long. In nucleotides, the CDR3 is TGTGCCAGCAAGCTATCCGGGACTCCCTACGAGCAGTACTTC. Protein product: CASKLSGTPYEQYF.

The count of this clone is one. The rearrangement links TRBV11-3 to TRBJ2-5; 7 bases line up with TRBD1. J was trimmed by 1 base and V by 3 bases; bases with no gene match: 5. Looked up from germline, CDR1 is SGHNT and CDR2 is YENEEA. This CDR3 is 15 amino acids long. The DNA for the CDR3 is TGTGCCAGCAGCTTCGCTGGGACAGCCCAAGAGACCCAGTACTTC. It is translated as CASSFAGTAQETQYF.

The CDR3 region is CATHGRSPSLHTDTQYF. The DNA for the CDR3 is TGTGCCACCCATGGGAGATCCCCCTCACTCCACACAGATACGCAGTATTTT. The chain recombines TRBV28 with TRBJ2-3; TRBD2 might be the D (5 bases). Germline V gives CDR1 MDHEN, CDR2 SYDVKM. V lost 10 bases, J lost 2 bases, and 25 bases lay in between. The CDR3 extends over 17 amino acids.

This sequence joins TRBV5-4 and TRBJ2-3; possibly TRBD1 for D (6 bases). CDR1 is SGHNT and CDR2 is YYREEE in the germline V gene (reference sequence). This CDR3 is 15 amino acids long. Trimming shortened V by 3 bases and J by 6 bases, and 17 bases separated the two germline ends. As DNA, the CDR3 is TGTGCCAGCAGCTCGCCAGGGCAGGGGCGGGATACGCAGTATTTT. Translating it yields CASSSPGQGRDTQYF.

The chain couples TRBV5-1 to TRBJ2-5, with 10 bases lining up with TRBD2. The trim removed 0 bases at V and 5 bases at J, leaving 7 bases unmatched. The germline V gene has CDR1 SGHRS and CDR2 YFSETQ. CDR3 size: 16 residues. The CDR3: CASSLDPAGGPETQYF. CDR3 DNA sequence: TGCGCCAGCAGCTTGGATCCAGCGGGAGGGCCTGAGACCCAGTACTTC.

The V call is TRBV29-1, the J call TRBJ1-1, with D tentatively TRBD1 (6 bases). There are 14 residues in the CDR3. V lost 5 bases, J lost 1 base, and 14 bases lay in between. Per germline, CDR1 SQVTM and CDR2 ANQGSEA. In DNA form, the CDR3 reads TGCAGCGTTCGGCCGGGACACAGGAACACTGAAGCTTTCTTT. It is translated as CSVRPGHRNTEAFF.

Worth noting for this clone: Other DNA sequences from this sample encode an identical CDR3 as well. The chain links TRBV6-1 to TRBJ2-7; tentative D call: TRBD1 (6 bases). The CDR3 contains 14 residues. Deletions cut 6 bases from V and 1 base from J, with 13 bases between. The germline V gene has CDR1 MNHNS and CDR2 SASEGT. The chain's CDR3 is CASSADRSSYEQYF. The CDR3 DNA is TGTGCCAGCAGCGCGGACAGAAGTTCCTACGAGCAGTACTTC.

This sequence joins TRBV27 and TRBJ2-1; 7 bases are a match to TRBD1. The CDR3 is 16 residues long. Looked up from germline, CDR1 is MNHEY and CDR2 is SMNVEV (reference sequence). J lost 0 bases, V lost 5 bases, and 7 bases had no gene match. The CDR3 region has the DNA TGTGCCAGCAGTCCAATCAGGGGGTTCTCCTACAATGAGCAGTTCTTC. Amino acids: CASSPIRGFSYNEQFF.